These 20 T cell receptor beta chains share one sample of origin, sequenced in a study of CD8+CD57+ T cells in acquired aplastic anemia (dated by TCRdb to 2017 to 2018). Sequencing used an Illumina HiSeq 2000. TCR beta VDJ combination and CDR3 sequence profiling used genomic DNA as the template. TCRdb reworked the public reads: Q25 trimming with fastp, MiXCR clone assembly, productive beta chains retained. When rows share a CDR3 protein, they turn into one entry using the most common DNA and genes. This sample has more than 150,000 distinct CDR3 sequences in its table, and around 45% of those were observed once. The leading ten clones occupy under 3% of the sample. What was sequenced was sorted CD4+, CD8+, or CD8+CD57+ T cells (not recorded which) from PBMCs. The receptor source for this set is a human donor in good health.

The gene calls are TRBV11-2 and TRBJ2-7; D remains ambiguous. V shed 5 bases and J shed 5 bases, with 13 bases lying between them. Germline V lookup: CDR1 SGHAT, CDR2 FQNNGV. The CDR3 is made up of 13 amino acids. CDR3 nucleotides: TGTGCCAGCAGCCGTACCCTGGGGAACGAGCAGTACTTC. Translating gives CASSRTLGNEQYF.

The chain combines TRBV9 with TRBJ2-7; 10 bases match TRBD1. Germline-derived CDR1 and CDR2 are SGDLS and YYNGEE. Losses at the gene ends were 4 bases for V and 6 bases for J; bases not matched to a gene: 10. The CDR3 has 15 amino acids. CDR3 nucleotide sequence: TGTGCCAGCAGCCCCCCGGGACAGGGGCTCGTCGAGCAGTACTTC. As protein: CASSPPGQGLVEQYF.

The chain couples TRBV2 to TRBJ1-5; D unresolved. V lost 6 bases, J lost 10 bases, and 13 bases lay in between. CDR1 SNHLY and CDR2 FYNNEI come from the germline V gene. The CDR3 is made up of 12 amino acids. The CDR3 DNA is TGTGCCAGCAGGGCCACAGACGCACCCCAGCATTTT. Its protein is CASRATDAPQHF.

V is TRBV24-1 and J is TRBJ2-1, with D perhaps given as TRBD1 or TRBD2 (5 bases each). V gave up 4 bases and J gave up 9 bases, with 18 bases separating them. Germline V CDR1 and CDR2: KGHDR, SFDVKD. The CDR3 consists of 15 residues. The CDR3 spells CATSDPAGTGGEQFF. DNA of the CDR3: TGTGCCACCAGTGACCCCGCCGGGACCGGAGGTGAGCAGTTCTTC.

V is TRBV11-2 and J is TRBJ2-5; possibly TRBD2 for D (6 bases). The CDR3 runs 18 residues. Trimming took 5 bases from V and 5 from J, leaving 27 bases between them. Germline-derived CDR1 and CDR2 are SGHAT and FQNNGV. The chain's CDR3 is CASSPFGSGQKEVETQYF. The CDR3 nucleotides read TGTGCCAGCAGCCCTTTTGGTAGCGGTCAAAAGGAGGTCGAGACCCAGTACTTC.

This clonotype was seen ten or more times. V is TRBV6-1 and J is TRBJ1-2; 7 nucleotides match TRBD1. CDR1 is MNHNS and CDR2 is SASEGT in the germline V gene. The CDR3 totals 14 residues. V was clipped by 6 bases and J by 5 bases; unmatched bases: 9. The chain's CDR3 is CASRAGQRSYGYTF. The CDR3 DNA is TGTGCCAGCAGAGCGGGACAGCGATCTTATGGCTACACCTTC.

With regard to this clonotype: The junction and the germline gene differ at one end; a read error may be behind it. This chain connects TRBV14 to TRBJ2-7, with 7 bases identical to TRBD2. The CDR3 runs 15 residues. Germline V gene lookup returns CDR1 SGHDN and CDR2 FVKESK. The CDR3 sequence: CASSQVPRGVGEQYF. The CDR3 DNA reads TGCGCCAGCAGCCAGGTTCCCCGGGGGGTGGGGGAGCAGTACTTC.

A note on this clonotype: A read error may be the cause here, since a much bigger clone is one base away. The chain is built from TRBV4-3 and TRBJ2-1; 10 bases align to TRBD2. The CDR3 loop spans 14 amino acids. The germline CDR1 and CDR2 sequences are LGHNA and YSLEER. CDR3 in amino acids: CASSQGLASNDQFF. The CDR3, as DNA: TGCGCCAGCAGCCAGGGACTAGCGTCCAATGATCAGTTCTTC.

This clonotype was detected once. The CDR3 spells CASSLQGAGEAFF. The CDR3 DNA sequence: TGTGCCAGCAGCTTACAGGGGGCTGGTGAAGCTTTCTTT. The chain combines TRBV11-3 with TRBJ1-1; 8 nucleotides align to TRBD1. Trimming removed 2 bases from V and 7 bases from J; junction bases left unmatched: 3. This CDR3 has 13 residues. Germline V gives CDR1 SGHNT, CDR2 YENEEA.

There are many counts of this clonotype. V is TRBV19 and J is TRBJ2-7; 12 bases line up with TRBD2. This CDR3 has 13 residues. The germline V gene has CDR1 LNHDA and CDR2 SQIVND (reference sequence). V was clipped by 9 bases and J by 2 bases; unmatched bases: 2. The CDR3 DNA sequence: TGTGCCAGCAGGACTAGCGGGACCTACGAGCAGTACTTC. Its protein product is CASRTSGTYEQYF. Variable domain in full (rest from reference TRBV19 and TRBJ2-7): DGGITQSPKYLFRKEGQNVTLSCEQNLNHDAMYWYRQDPGQGLRLIYYSQIVNDFQKGDIAEGYSVSREKKESFPLTVTSAQKNPTAFYLCASRTSGTYEQYFGPGTRLTVT.

In this sample, this clonotype turned up once. The CDR3 DNA reads TGTGCCAGCAGCCAACTGCCGGGGGGGACTGAAGCTTTCTTT. This codes for CASSQLPGGTEAFF. This chain joins TRBV14 and TRBJ1-1; maybe TRBD1 (5 bases). V was trimmed by 2 bases and J by 5 bases, leaving 12 bases between them. CDR1 SGHDN and CDR2 FVKESK come from the germline V gene. The CDR3 contains 14 residues.

This clonotype was picked up many times. The CDR3 reads CASSYSGRGTQETQYF. CDR3 in DNA: TGTGCCAGCAGTTACTCGGGCAGGGGTACCCAAGAGACCCAGTACTTC. The chain joins TRBV6-5 to TRBJ2-5; D is perhaps TRBD1 (6 bases). The germline CDR1 and CDR2 sequences are MNHEY and SVGAGI. V was clipped by 0 bases and J by 1 base, with 12 bases between them. The CDR3 totals 16 residues.

The CDR3: CASSLTSNEQFF. The DNA for the CDR3 is TGTGCCAGCAGCTTAACATCCAATGAGCAGTTCTTC. The chain uses TRBV7-3 and TRBJ2-1; unclear D gene. This CDR3 is built from 12 residues. The germline V gene has CDR1 SGHTA and CDR2 FQGTGA. The V gene lost 0 bases and the J gene lost 6 bases, with 3 bases spanning the gap.

This clonotype was counted a single time. V and J are TRBV2 and TRBJ1-1; D might be TRBD1 (5 bases). The CDR3 runs 15 residues. Trimming shortened V by 7 bases and J by 0 bases, and 15 bases separated the two germline ends. The germline gives CDR1 SNHLY, CDR2 FYNNEI. DNA of the CDR3: TGTGCCAGCACCTTCCAGGGAAACATGAACACTGAAGCTTTCTTT. This encodes CASTFQGNMNTEAFF.

The rearrangement joins TRBV20-1 to TRBJ2-1; D not certain. Looked up from germline, CDR1 is DFQATT and CDR2 is SNEGSKA (reference sequence). This CDR3 region has 14 residues. Trimming removed 2 bases at V and 0 bases at J, with 8 bases between. Here the CDR3 DNA reads TGCAGTGCTAGACTGCAAGACTCCTACAATGAGCAGTTCTTC. This gives the protein CSARLQDSYNEQFF.

V gene TRBV19 combines with J gene TRBJ1-1; TRBD1 aligns across 9 bases. CDR3 length equals 15 residues. Germline V lookup: CDR1 LNHDA, CDR2 SQIVND (reference sequence). The V segment lost 5 bases and the J segment 2 bases; nucleotides outside the gene matches: 6. DNA for the CDR3: TGTGCCAGTAGTCCCTGGGACAGGGCCAACACTGAAGCTTTCTTT. It encodes CASSPWDRANTEAFF.

This chain links TRBV11-3 with TRBJ2-1, with 7 bases aligning to TRBD2. With V trimmed by 5 bases and J by 8 bases, 9 bases remained unmatched. Germline CDR1 is SGHNT and CDR2 is YENEEA. The CDR3 sequence is 14 residues long. The CDR3 spells CASSQGEGRHEQFF. CDR3 DNA: TGTGCCAGCAGCCAAGGGGAGGGAAGGCATGAGCAGTTCTTC.

This chain joins TRBV5-1 and TRBJ2-5; weak D call: TRBD1 (6 bases). The CDR3 runs to 15 residues. Trimming stripped 0 bases from V and 5 bases from J, with 14 bases between. Germline assignment: CDR1 SGHRS and CDR2 YFSETQ. CDR3 loop: CASSLAQGSLETQYF. CDR3 DNA sequence: TGCGCCAGCAGCTTGGCACAGGGATCATTGGAGACCCAGTACTTC.

V usage is TRBV9 and J usage is TRBJ2-7, with 8 bases fitting TRBD1. Germline V gene sequence: CDR1 SGDLS, CDR2 YYNGEE. The V segment lost 4 bases and the J segment 0 bases; nucleotides outside the gene matches: 6. The CDR3 runs 15 residues. The CDR3 nucleotides read TGTGCCAGCAGCTTCGGACAGGGTCTCTCCTACGAGCAGTACTTC. Its translation: CASSFGQGLSYEQYF.

This clonotype has ten or more counts. This rearrangement joins TRBV4-1 to TRBJ2-5; 12 positions match TRBD2. The CDR3 consists of 15 residues. Germline V gene data show CDR1 as MGHRA and CDR2 as YSYEKL. V dropped 6 bases and J dropped 5; count of bases not matched to a gene: 7. The CDR3 bases are TGCGCCAGCAGAGCTAGCGGGAGGGCCGCCGAGACCCAGTACTTC. Translation: CASRASGRAAETQYF.